This TCR beta chain was profiled in a study of blood T cell repertoires in COVID-19. As originally analysed: Nucleated cell number was recorded as an estimate derived from reference gene primer amplification. Sequenced by immunoSEQ multiplex PCR; TCRdb stores in-frame clones only, minus some. V, J and clone size derive from that table, while D and trimming were established from the DNA sequence. The repertoire holds some 460,000 clones, with approximately 90% as singletons. Individuals aged about 18 to 90 years were recruited from 24 US areas. Clinical histories supplied by participants themselves formed the basis of cohort assignment. Germline loops: CDR1 LNHNV, CDR2 YYDKDF (reference sequence). The CDR3 spans 15 residues. With 7 bases clipped from V and 3 bases from J, the junction kept 11 bases outside the gene matches.

The J gene is TRBJ2-5, the V gene TRBV15, with 7 bases aligning to TRBD1. The sequencing input was PBMCs or T cells enriched from blood (not recorded which). The receptor's source is a woman younger than 35 who had recovered from COVID-19. The CDR3 nucleotides read TGTGCCACCAACACAGGGGTTTCACGGGAAGAGACCCAGTACTTC. Translation gives CATNTGVSREETQYF. Full variable domain (outside the CDR3, taken from reference TRBV15 and TRBJ2-5): DAMVIQNPRYQVTQFGKPVTLSCSQTLNHNVMYWYQQKSSQAPKLLFHYYDKDFNNEADTPDNFQSRRPNTSFCFLDIRSPGLGDTAMYLCATNTGVSREETQYFGPGTRLLVL.